A selection of T cell receptor beta chains follows, all from one sample in a study of CD8 T cells in Susac syndrome. TCRdb recomputed calls from the immunoSEQ multiplex PCR reads with MiXCR, one row per CDR3 protein. The table records approximately 190,000 distinct CDR3 sequences, approximately 95% of them present only once. Sequenced input: CD8+ T cells from PBMCs. The receptors were gathered from a human donor with Susac syndrome. Each CDR3 is given with its conserved first and last residue. The D gene is left open where the match is weak. Not all rows give a size; the values are once, few, many and, for expanded clones, a class.

>TRBJ2-1|TRBD2|TRBV19|NA
CASSWTSGHNEQFF
TGTGCCAGTAGCTGGACTAGCGGACACAATGAGCAGTTCTTC
>TRBJ1-1|TRBD1|TRBV11-2|NA
CASSLHLGQGDTEAFF
TGTGCCAGCAGCTTACATCTAGGACAGGGAGACACTGAAGCTTTCTTT
>TRBJ2-5|TRBD2|TRBV12-3/TRBV12-4|NA
CASSRSLAGAGETQYF
TGTGCCAGCAGCCGCTCACTAGCGGGGGCGGGAGAGACCCAGTACTTC
>TRBJ2-3|NA|TRBV7-8|NA
CASSPDSGPDTQYF
TGTGCCAGCAGCCCGGACTCCGGACCAGATACGCAGTATTTT
>TRBJ2-3|TRBD1|TRBV5-1|NA
CASSSGTGVLTDTQYF
TGCGCCAGCAGCTCCGGGACAGGGGTACTCACAGATACGCAGTATTTT
>TRBJ2-7|TRBD1|TRBV20-1|NA
CSASRTGRYEQYF
TGCAGTGCCAGCAGGACAGGGCGGTACGAGCAGTACTTC
>TRBJ2-3|TRBD2|TRBV18|NA
CASSRLGERGASTDTQYF
TGTGCCAGCTCTCGCCTGGGAGAGCGGGGGGCAAGCACAGATACGCAGTATTTT
>TRBJ1-2|NA|TRBV10-3|NA
CAISEFTAYGYTF
TGTGCCATCAGTGAGTTCACAGCTTATGGCTACACCTTC
>TRBJ2-7|NA|TRBV12-3/TRBV12-4|NA
CASSLEIPYEQYF
TGTGCCAGCAGTTTAGAAATCCCCTACGAGCAGTACTTC
>TRBJ1-2|NA|TRBV7-9|NA
CASSLGGGAVGGYTF
TGTGCCAGCAGCTTAGGCGGCGGGGCCGTCGGTGGCTACACCTTC
>TRBJ2-7|TRBD1|TRBV15|once
CATSTRQGWHEQYF
TGTGCCACCAGCACAAGACAGGGGTGGCACGAGCAGTACTTC
>TRBJ2-7|TRBD1|TRBV13|NA
CASSLKGQGFNEQYF
TGTGCCAGCAGCTTAAAGGGACAGGGCTTTAACGAGCAGTACTTC
>TRBJ1-3|NA|TRBV5-1|NA
CASSTQGTGNTIYF
TGCGCCAGCAGCACCCAGGGGACTGGAAACACCATATATTTT
>TRBJ2-7|NA|TRBV27|once
CASASFCEQYF
TGTGCCAGCGCTAGCTTCTGCGAGCAGTACTTC
>TRBJ2-3|NA|TRBV25-1|NA
CASSLDTQYF
TGTGCCAGCTCTCTGGATACGCAGTATTTT
>TRBJ2-1|NA|TRBV7-8|NA
CASSLESAYNEQFF
TGTGCCAGCAGCTTAGAAAGCGCCTACAATGAGCAGTTCTTC
>TRBJ2-1|NA|TRBV4-2|NA
CASSPDLRAQLENEQFF
TGTGCCAGCAGCCCAGATCTCAGGGCCCAATTAGAGAATGAGCAGTTCTTC
>TRBJ1-2|NA|TRBV20-1|NA
CSASTDRTYYGYTF
TGCAGTGCTTCCACCGACAGGACTTACTATGGCTACACCTTC
>TRBJ2-7|TRBD2|TRBV5-4|NA
CASSSPSGRAPYEQYF
TGTGCCAGCAGCTCCCCAAGCGGGAGGGCCCCCTACGAGCAGTACTTC
>TRBJ1-3|NA|TRBV28|NA
CASSFVDISSENTIYF
TGTGCCAGCAGTTTCGTTGACATCAGCTCTGAAAACACCATATATTTT
>TRBJ1-2|NA|TRBV6-1|once
CASTWTEVDYGYTF
TGTGCCAGCACCTGGACAGAAGTTGACTATGGCTACACCTTC
>TRBJ2-5|TRBD2|TRBV7-9|NA
CASSMGGLKETQYF
TGTGCCAGCAGCATGGGAGGGCTTAAAGAGACCCAGTACTTC
>TRBJ2-3|NA|TRBV5-6|NA
CASSSTEDTQYF
TGTGCCAGCAGCTCGACAGAAGATACGCAGTATTTT
>TRBJ1-2|TRBD1|TRBV5-4|NA
CASSSTGGAEGYTF
TGTGCCAGCAGCTCTACAGGGGGCGCTGAAGGCTACACCTTC
>TRBJ1-5|TRBD1|TRBV3-1|once
CASSQSGGQTYAVNQPQHF
TGTGCCAGCAGCCAAAGCGGGGGACAGACTTACGCAGTTAATCAGCCCCAGCATTTT
>TRBJ2-1|NA|TRBV19|NA
CASTEGPSSYNEQFF
TGTGCCAGTACCGAGGGCCCCAGCTCCTACAATGAGCAGTTCTTC
>TRBJ1-5|NA|TRBV24-1|NA
CATGGLEGRNQPQHF
TGTGCCACCGGGGGACTCGAGGGGCGCAATCAGCCCCAGCATTTT
>TRBJ1-6|TRBD1|TRBV27|NA
CASSRDGQGISPLHF
TGTGCCAGCAGCCGAGACGGACAGGGGATTTCACCCCTCCACTTT
>TRBJ2-2|NA|TRBV6-5|NA
CASSYSNTGELFF
TGTGCCAGCAGTTACTCGAACACCGGGGAGCTGTTTTTT
>TRBJ2-5|TRBD2|TRBV20-1|NA
CSAMGTRVFQETQYF
TGCAGTGCTATGGGGACTAGGGTCTTCCAAGAGACCCAGTACTTC
>TRBJ1-2|TRBD1|TRBV7-9|NA
CASSLADRDYYGYTF
TGTGCCAGCAGTTTGGCCGACAGGGACTACTATGGCTACACCTTC